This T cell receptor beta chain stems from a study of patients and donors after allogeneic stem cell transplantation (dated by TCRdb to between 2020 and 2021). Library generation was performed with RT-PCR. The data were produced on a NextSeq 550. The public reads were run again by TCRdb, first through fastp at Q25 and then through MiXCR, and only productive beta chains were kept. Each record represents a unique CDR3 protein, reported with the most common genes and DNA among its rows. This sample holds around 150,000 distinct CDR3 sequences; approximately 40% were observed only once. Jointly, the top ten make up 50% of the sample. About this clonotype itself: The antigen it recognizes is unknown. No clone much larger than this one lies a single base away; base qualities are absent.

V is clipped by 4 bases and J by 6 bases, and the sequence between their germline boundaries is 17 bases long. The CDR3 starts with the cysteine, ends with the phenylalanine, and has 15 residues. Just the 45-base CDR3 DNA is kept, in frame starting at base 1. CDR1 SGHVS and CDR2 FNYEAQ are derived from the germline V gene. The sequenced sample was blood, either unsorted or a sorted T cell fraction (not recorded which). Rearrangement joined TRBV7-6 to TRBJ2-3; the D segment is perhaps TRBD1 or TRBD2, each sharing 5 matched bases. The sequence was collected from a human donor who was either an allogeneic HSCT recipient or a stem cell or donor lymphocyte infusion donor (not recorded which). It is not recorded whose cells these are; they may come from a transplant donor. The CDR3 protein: CASSSYGQGPDTQYF. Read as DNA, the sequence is TGTGCCAGCAGCTCCTATGGGCAGGGACCCGATACGCAGTATTTT.